The rows below give T cell receptor beta chains drawn from one sample of a study of OX40 agonist ivuxolimab in advanced cancers. The data were produced by immunoSEQ multiplex PCR, yet TCRdb's version contains in-frame clones alone and is incomplete. The sample has 85,000 to 95,000 clones, 75% to 95% seen once. The starting material was CD4+ or CD8+ T cells sorted from blood, obtained in a trial of the OX40 agonist ivuxolimab. These receptors were collected from an adult with an advanced solid tumor such as melanoma, head and neck, liver or kidney cancer. CDR3s include the opening cysteine and the closing phenylalanine or tryptophan. A D gene is named only where the DNA matches it firmly. Not all rows give a size; the values are once, few, many and, for expanded clones, a class.

TRBV29-1,11,.,.,TRBJ2-7,TGCAGCGTTGAAGCGGGCAGTCGCAAGTACTTC,CSVEAGSRKYF
TRBV18,11,.,.,TRBJ2-7,TGTGCCAGCTCACAACAATACGAGCAGTACTTC,CASSQQYEQYF
TRBV19,19,.,TRBD2,TRBJ2-2,TGTGCCAGTAGTATAGGGAGGGGAACTAGCGGCGCAAACACCGGGGAGCTGTTTTTT,CASSIGRGTSGANTGELFF
TRBV15,14,.,.,TRBJ2-7,TGTGCCACCAGCAGAGAGGCACTTCCAATCGAGCAGTACTTC,CATSREALPIEQYF
TRBV28,14,.,.,TRBJ1-2,TGTGCCAGCACCCTCCGGGGGGCTGGCTATGGCTACACCTTC,CASTLRGAGYGYTF
TRBV28,17,.,.,TRBJ2-7,TGTGCCAGCAGTCCCCAACAGTCGAGGGATAGCTCCTACGAGCAGTACTTC,CASSPQQSRDSSYEQYF
TRBV6-6,15,.,TRBD1,TRBJ2-5,TGTGCCAGCAAAATCCGGGACAGGGGTTCGGAGACCCAGTACTTC,CASKIRDRGSETQYF
TRBV19,13,.,.,TRBJ1-5,TGTGCCAGTAGTATCGCGGGCAATCAGCCCCAGCATTTT,CASSIAGNQPQHF
TRBV19,15,once,TRBD1,TRBJ2-7,TGTGCCAGTAGTGACAGGGGGCAGCGGGGCTACGAGCAGTACTTC,CASSDRGQRGYEQYF
TRBV18,15,.,TRBD2,TRBJ2-1,TGTGCCAGCTCGGGACTAGCGGAGCCGGGCAATGAGCAGTTCTTC,CASSGLAEPGNEQFF
TRBV28,13,.,.,TRBJ1-2,TGTGCCAGCAGTTTAGGAGGGCTATGGGGCTACACCTTC,CASSLGGLWGYTF
TRBV21-1,11,.,.,TRBJ1-2,TGTGCCAGCAGCAAAGGGGTTTGCTACACCTTC,CASSKGVCYTF
TRBV2,15,.,TRBD2,TRBJ2-1,TGTGCCAGCAGTGAAGAAGCGGGAGGGCCCGATGAGCAGTTCTTC,CASSEEAGGPDEQFF
TRBV5-4,15,.,.,TRBJ2-1,TGTGCCAGCAGCCCGAGAGCTATCAACTACAATGAGCAGTTCTTC,CASSPRAINYNEQFF
TRBV18,15,few,.,TRBJ2-7,TGTGCCAGCTCACCTCCCTCCCGGGGGCCGGGTGGGCAGTACTTC,CASSPPSRGPGGQYF
TRBV9,12,.,.,TRBJ2-2,TGTGCCAGCAGCCCCCTTACCGGGGAGCTGTTTTTT,CASSPLTGELFF
TRBV2,14,.,.,TRBJ1-2,TGTGCCAGCAGTATGGCGGGTGCGGGGTATGGCTACACCTTC,CASSMAGAGYGYTF
TRBV5-5,14,.,TRBD1,TRBJ2-7,TGTGCCAGCAGCACACAGGGGACGCCCGGCGAGCAGTACTTC,CASSTQGTPGEQYF
TRBV7-6,14,.,TRBD1,TRBJ1-5,TGTGCCAGCAGCCAGGGGGCTAGCAATCAGCCCCAGCATTTT,CASSQGASNQPQHF
TRBV5-1,14,.,.,TRBJ2-1,TGCGCCAGCTGCGAGGGGTTAGGCTACAATGAGCAGTTCTTC,CASCEGLGYNEQFF
TRBV7-6,18,.,TRBD2,TRBJ2-2,TGTGCCAGCAGCTTAGAAAGGACTAGCGGGAGTGGCACCGGGGAGCTGTTTTTT,CASSLERTSGSGTGELFF
TRBV28,16,once,.,TRBJ2-3,TGTGCCAGTCCCCCACCGGGCAGTTCTAGCACAGATACGCAGTATTTT,CASPPPGSSSTDTQYF
TRBV5-1,15,.,TRBD2,TRBJ2-2,TGCGCCAGCAGCTTGGAAACTAGCGTATCCGGGGAGCTGTTTTTT,CASSLETSVSGELFF
TRBV9,15,.,TRBD2,TRBJ2-3,TGTGCCAGCAGCGCAGGGACTAGCAGGACAGATACGCAGTATTTT,CASSAGTSRTDTQYF
TRBV5-1,10,.,.,TRBJ2-1,TGCGCCAACAAGTGGGATGAGCAGTTCTTC,CANKWDEQFF
TRBV7-2,16,.,TRBD1,TRBJ1-5,TGTGCCAGCAGCCCAGGGGGGGACGTTCGCAATCAGCCCCAGCATTTT,CASSPGGDVRNQPQHF
TRBV28,16,once,TRBD1,TRBJ2-4,TGTGCCAGCAGTTTCCCGGGACAGCTAGCCAAAAACATTCAGTACTTC,CASSFPGQLAKNIQYF
TRBV28,14,.,.,TRBJ1-2,TGTGCCAGCAGCCCCCCTCCCCAGGTTCATGGCTACACCTTC,CASSPPPQVHGYTF
TRBV7-2,14,.,.,TRBJ2-5,TGTGCCAGCAGCTTAGGGTTCGGACAAGAGACCCAGTACTTC,CASSLGFGQETQYF
TRBV5-1,14,once,TRBD1,TRBJ2-7,TGCGCCAGCAGCATCGGGACAGCCAACTACGAGCAGTACTTC,CASSIGTANYEQYF
TRBV4-3,13,many,.,TRBJ2-3,TGCGCCAGCAGCCAAAGAGGTGCAGATACGCAGTATTTT,CASSQRGADTQYF
TRBV4-1,16,.,.,TRBJ1-4,TGCGCCAGCAGCCAAGTAAACACTTCCCCCGGTGAAAAACTGTTTTTT,CASSQVNTSPGEKLFF
TRBV6-7,14,.,TRBD1,TRBJ2-5,TGTGCCAGCAGTACACTGACAGGGCGGAAGACCCAGTACTTC,CASSTLTGRKTQYF
TRBV4-1,16,once,.,TRBJ1-4,TGCGCCAGCAGCCAAGGGAGGGGGAGATCTAATGAAAAACTGTTTTTT,CASSQGRGRSNEKLFF
TRBV30,14,.,TRBD2,TRBJ2-1,TGTGCCTGGAGTGTCGGTAGCGGGAGCAATGAGCAGTTCTTC,CAWSVGSGSNEQFF
TRBV7-9,12,.,.,TRBJ1-1,TGTGCCAGCAGCTTTCAACAGAATGAAGCTTTCTTT,CASSFQQNEAFF
TRBV27,16,.,TRBD1,TRBJ2-3,TGTGCCAGCAGTTTTCGACAGGGGACTGACCCAGATACGCAGTATTTT,CASSFRQGTDPDTQYF
TRBV27,14,.,.,TRBJ1-4,TGTGCCAGCAGTTTAGCCAGGGGAAGAGAAAAACTGTTTTTT,CASSLARGREKLFF
TRBV18,20,few,TRBD1,TRBJ2-7,TGTGCCAGCTCACCACCCTTCGTTATAGGTGGACAGGGGGACTCCTACGAGCAGTACTTC,CASSPPFVIGGQGDSYEQYF
TRBV19,18,.,.,TRBJ2-6,TGTGCCAGTAGTATAGTCCAGGGGATACGCCGTGGGGCCAACGTCCTGACTTTC,CASSIVQGIRRGANVLTF
TRBV10-2,13,.,.,TRBJ2-3,TGCGCCAGCAGTGGTATAGGCACAGATACGCAGTATTTT,CASSGIGTDTQYF
TRBV11-2,11,.,.,TRBJ2-5,TGTGCCAGCAGCTATAGAGAGACCCAGTACTTC,CASSYRETQYF
TRBV18,14,.,.,TRBJ2-5,TGTGCCAGCTCACCAGGAGGGGGACAAGAGACCCAGTACTTC,CASSPGGGQETQYF
TRBV27,14,once,.,TRBJ2-7,TGTGCCAGCAGTTTCGATCAGCCCCGTCTCGAGCAGTACTTC,CASSFDQPRLEQYF
TRBV5-4,15,.,TRBD2,TRBJ2-3,TGTGCCAGCAGCTCACTAGCGGGGAACACAGATACGCAGTATTTT,CASSSLAGNTDTQYF